The rows below give T cell receptor beta chains drawn from one sample of a study of cytomegalovirus exposure and HLA in healthy donors. Clones were sequenced by immunoSEQ multiplex PCR, and TCRdb holds only the in-frame ones, with some missing. Its table lists 200,000 to 250,000 clones. The sequencing sample was made of PBMCs. Receptors were obtained from a woman aged 25-40 years in good health and CMV-seropositive. Both conserved end residues are part of each CDR3. D genes are given only for firm matches.

CDR3: CASSPPRGYYGYTF
DNA: TGTGCCAGCTCACCACCTAGGGGCTATTATGGCTACACCTTC
D: -
V: TRBV18
J: TRBJ1-2

CDR3: CASSLIPARSSGYKSSYNEQFF
DNA: TGTGCCAGCAGTTTAATCCCCGCTAGGTCTAGCGGGTACAAGAGCTCCTACAATGAGCAGTTCTTC
D: TRBD2
V: TRBV28
J: TRBJ2-1

CDR3: CASSNWDTSSTDTQYF
DNA: TGTGCCAGTAGTAATTGGGACACCTCTAGCACAGATACGCAGTATTTT
D: -
V: TRBV19
J: TRBJ2-3

CDR3: CASSPDKYTEAFF
DNA: TGTGCCAGCTCACCAGACAAGTACACTGAAGCTTTCTTT
D: -
V: TRBV18
J: TRBJ1-1

CDR3: CASSPAGTVYYGYTF
DNA: TGTGCCAGCTCACCGGCCGGGACAGTATACTATGGCTACACCTTC
D: TRBD1
V: TRBV18
J: TRBJ1-2

CDR3: CASSISVAKNIQYF
DNA: TGTGCCAGTAGTATCTCGGTAGCCAAAAACATTCAGTACTTC
D: -
V: TRBV19
J: TRBJ2-4

CDR3: CASSEDRGATDTQYF
DNA: TGTGCCAGTAGTGAGGACAGGGGGGCCACAGATACGCAGTATTTT
D: TRBD1
V: TRBV19
J: TRBJ2-3

CDR3: CASGGGASYEQYF
DNA: TGTGCCAGTGGGGGAGGGGCTTCCTACGAGCAGTACTTC
D: TRBD2
V: TRBV13
J: TRBJ2-7

CDR3: CASSEETGGNNIQYF
DNA: TGTGCCAGCAGTGAAGAGACAGGTGGAAACAACATTCAGTACTTC
D: -
V: TRBV6-1
J: TRBJ2-4

CDR3: CASGEQGQGNQPQHF
DNA: TGTGCTAGTGGTGAGCAGGGGCAGGGCAATCAGCCCCAGCATTTT
D: -
V: TRBV12-5
J: TRBJ1-5

CDR3: CASSLQGFSEKLFF
DNA: TGTGCCAGCAGTTTACAGGGGTTTAGTGAAAAACTGTTTTTT
D: TRBD1
V: TRBV2
J: TRBJ1-4

CDR3: CASSLAVPGVFF
DNA: TGTGCCAGCAGCTTAGCGGTACCGGGAGTGTTCTTC
D: -
V: TRBV7-2
J: TRBJ2-7

CDR3: CASSQGQNTGELFF
DNA: TGCGCCAGCAGCCAAGGTCAGAACACCGGGGAGCTGTTTTTT
D: -
V: TRBV4-1
J: TRBJ2-2

CDR3: CASSLRAAGANVLTF
DNA: TGTGCCAGCAGCCTCAGGGCCGCTGGGGCCAACGTCCTGACTTTC
D: -
V: TRBV11-2
J: TRBJ2-6

CDR3: CASSFQGSEQYF
DNA: TGTGCCAGCAGTTTTCAGGGATCGGAGCAGTACTTC
D: -
V: TRBV27
J: TRBJ2-7

CDR3: CASRLTGTVTYEQYF
DNA: TGTGCCAGCAGGCTAACCGGGACAGTCACCTACGAGCAGTACTTC
D: TRBD1
V: TRBV6-5
J: TRBJ2-7

CDR3: CAIGAAGAYEQYF
DNA: TGTGCCATCGGGGCGGCAGGGGCCTACGAGCAGTACTTC
D: -
V: TRBV10-3
J: TRBJ2-7

CDR3: CASSPRQGTEAFF
DNA: TGTGCCAGCTCACCACGACAGGGGACTGAAGCTTTCTTT
D: TRBD1
V: TRBV18
J: TRBJ1-1

CDR3: CASSAESLVPPGLHGENEQFF
DNA: TGTGCCAGCAGCGCCGAGTCATTAGTCCCCCCGGGACTGCACGGGGAGAATGAGCAGTTCTTC
D: -
V: TRBV9
J: TRBJ2-1

CDR3: CASSYSGGIRYEQYF
DNA: TGTGCCAGCAGTTATAGCGGGGGGATCCGCTACGAGCAGTACTTC
D: TRBD2
V: TRBV6-5
J: TRBJ2-7

CDR3: CASSPGQGKTGTEAFF
DNA: TGTGCCAGCAGTCCGGGACAGGGAAAAACCGGCACTGAAGCTTTCTTT
D: TRBD1
V: TRBV7-9
J: TRBJ1-1

CDR3: CASSLQQGLYTEAFF
DNA: TGTGCCAGCAGCTTACAGCAGGGGCTGTACACTGAAGCTTTCTTT
D: -
V: TRBV5-6
J: TRBJ1-1

CDR3: CASSLPVAGPGDTQYF
DNA: TGTGCCAGCAGCTTACCGGTAGCGGGCCCTGGGGATACGCAGTATTTT
D: TRBD2
V: TRBV7-9
J: TRBJ2-3

CDR3: CASSLVTGNTEAFF
DNA: TGTGCCAGCAGCTTAGTGACAGGGAACACTGAAGCTTTCTTT
D: -
V: TRBV7-2
J: TRBJ1-1

CDR3: CASSYSGTGGYEQYF
DNA: TGTGCCAGCAGTTACTCGGGGACAGGGGGCTACGAGCAGTACTTC
D: TRBD1
V: TRBV6-5
J: TRBJ2-7

CDR3: CASSIEGGGLSVYYGYTF
DNA: TGTGCCAGTAGTATAGAAGGGGGCGGGCTGTCGGTATACTATGGCTACACCTTC
D: TRBD1
V: TRBV19
J: TRBJ1-2

CDR3: CATSRDRAGGQNNEQFF
DNA: TGTGCCACCAGCAGAGATCGGGCGGGGGGGCAAAACAATGAGCAGTTCTTC
D: TRBD2
V: TRBV15
J: TRBJ2-1

CDR3: CASSGQYSYGYTF
DNA: TGTGCCAGCAGTGGGCAGTACAGCTATGGCTACACCTTC
D: -
V: TRBV6-1
J: TRBJ1-2

CDR3: CAISLQGTGELFF
DNA: TGTGCCATCAGCTTACAGGGGACCGGGGAGCTGTTTTTT
D: TRBD1
V: TRBV10-3
J: TRBJ2-2

CDR3: CASSYTDYEQYF
DNA: TGTGCCAGCAGCTATACAGACTACGAGCAGTACTTC
D: -
V: TRBV7-9
J: TRBJ2-7

CDR3: CASSLAGTGFGYTF
DNA: TGCGCCAGCAGCTTGGCCGGGACAGGGTTTGGCTACACCTTC
D: TRBD1
V: TRBV5-1
J: TRBJ1-2

CDR3: CASRSSGGTYEQYF
DNA: TGTGCCAGCAGATCTAGCGGGGGGACCTACGAGCAGTACTTC
D: TRBD2
V: TRBV6-6
J: TRBJ2-7

CDR3: CASSVYSYSQDTQYF
DNA: TGTGCCAGCAGCGTATACTCTTACTCCCAAGATACGCAGTATTTT
D: -
V: TRBV9
J: TRBJ2-3

CDR3: CATGGTVNSGNTIYF
DNA: TGTGCCACCGGAGGGACGGTTAACTCTGGAAACACCATATATTTT
D: -
V: TRBV28
J: TRBJ1-3

CDR3: CASSSGQGLSSYNSPLHF
DNA: TGCGCCAGCAGCTCTGGACAGGGGCTAAGCTCCTATAATTCACCCCTCCACTTT
D: TRBD1
V: TRBV5-1
J: TRBJ1-6

CDR3: CASSRDRVYGYTF
DNA: TGTGCCAGCAGCCGCGACAGGGTCTATGGCTACACCTTC
D: TRBD1
V: TRBV11-2
J: TRBJ1-2

CDR3: CASSLGGSSLHYGYTF
DNA: TGTGCCAGCAGTTTAGGGGGCAGTTCCCTCCACTATGGCTACACCTTC
D: -
V: TRBV27
J: TRBJ1-2

CDR3: CASSVTGLKTYEQYF
DNA: TGCGCCAGCAGCGTAACGGGACTGAAGACCTACGAGCAGTACTTC
D: -
V: TRBV5-1
J: TRBJ2-7

CDR3: CANEGLAGGSGTDTQYF
DNA: TGTGCCAACGAAGGACTAGCGGGAGGATCCGGCACAGATACGCAGTATTTT
D: TRBD2
V: TRBV7-9
J: TRBJ2-3

CDR3: CASSYPVTLHEQYF
DNA: TGTGCCAGCAGCTATCCGGTAACGCTCCACGAGCAGTACTTC
D: -
V: TRBV11-2
J: TRBJ2-7

CDR3: CASTPTGRNSPLHF
DNA: TGCGCCAGCACACCGACAGGGAGGAATTCACCCCTCCACTTT
D: TRBD1
V: TRBV5-1
J: TRBJ1-6

CDR3: CSVVNPTGGKLFF
DNA: TGCAGCGTTGTTAACCCTACAGGGGGAAAACTGTTTTTT
D: TRBD1
V: TRBV29-1
J: TRBJ1-4

CDR3: CASSLMQGLHGYTF
DNA: TGTGCCAGCAGTTTAATGCAGGGTTTACATGGCTACACCTTC
D: -
V: TRBV27
J: TRBJ1-2

CDR3: CASSRESHEQYF
DNA: TGTGCCAGCAGTCGTGAGAGCCACGAGCAGTACTTC
D: -
V: TRBV6-6
J: TRBJ2-7

CDR3: CASRGQGVGELFF
DNA: TGTGCCAGCAGGGGACAGGGTGTCGGGGAGCTGTTTTTT
D: TRBD1
V: TRBV6-5
J: TRBJ2-2

CDR3: CASSINPGTHQETQYF
DNA: TGTGCCAGCAGCATAAACCCCGGGACTCATCAAGAGACCCAGTACTTC
D: -
V: TRBV7-6
J: TRBJ2-5

CDR3: CASSLETGNYGYTF
DNA: TGTGCCAGCAGCTTAGAGACAGGGAACTATGGCTACACCTTC
D: TRBD1
V: TRBV7-6
J: TRBJ1-2

CDR3: CAADPGTGDAEAFF
DNA: TGTGCCGCGGACCCCGGGACAGGGGACGCTGAAGCTTTCTTT
D: TRBD1
V: TRBV10-3
J: TRBJ1-1

CDR3: CASRPVDRGETQYF
DNA: TGTGCCAGCAGGCCCGTCGATAGAGGGGAGACCCAGTACTTC
D: -
V: TRBV28
J: TRBJ2-5

CDR3: CASSQHGNGPYEQYF
DNA: TGCGCCAGCAGCCAACACGGGAACGGTCCCTACGAGCAGTACTTC
D: -
V: TRBV4-1
J: TRBJ2-7

CDR3: CASSPPNAGGAWGEQFF
DNA: TGTGCCAGCTCACCACCCAACGCGGGAGGCGCCTGGGGTGAGCAGTTCTTC
D: TRBD2
V: TRBV18
J: TRBJ2-1